This record concerns one TCR beta chain sequence. The repertoire was sequenced with immunoSEQ multiplex PCR; TCRdb's copy has only in-frame clones and lacks some. Among 650,000 to 950,000 clones, roughly 88% were seen once, and the ten largest hold 0.0095% to 0.011%. The data belong to a study of shared T cell receptors in the human thymus. The CDR3 is made up of 19 amino acids. J was trimmed by 0 bases and V by 4 bases; bases with no gene match: 15. Looked up from germline, CDR1 is SNHLY and CDR2 is FYNNEI. These data also featured in a second study, about human thymus T cells. From that second work: Corrective heart surgery yielded resections, and these provided the thymus tissue. Thymic as well as blood repertoires seemed to favor certain V and J genes unevenly. Related research described thymic repertoires that were highly overlapping among unrelated individuals.

The sequence was collected from a girl under three years old with a congenital heart defect. The sample consisted of thymocytes. V usage is TRBV2 and J usage is TRBJ1-3; the match to TRBD1 covers 7 bases. As DNA, the CDR3 is TGTGCCAGCAGTGCTCGGCGTGGGACAGCCCTTAGCTCTGGAAACACCATATATTTT. This sequence encodes CASSARRGTALSSGNTIYF.